This T cell receptor (beta chain) was obtained from a study of beta chain features in type 1 diabetes. Findings and limits, study-wide: The similarity of naive, central memory and Treg TCRB repertoires appeared greater among patients than among healthy donors. An over-representation of cells with high TCR expression could result from cDNA sequencing.

This clone turned up a few times. What it recognizes is unknown. Each donor gave one heparinised blood draw averaging about 110 mL. The whole isolated RNA underwent reverse transcription, so sequencing captured expressed TCRB transcripts. The repertoire was sequenced with immunoSEQ multiplex PCR; TCRdb's copy has only in-frame clones and lacks some. The sample lists roughly 140,000 clones; around 8% were seen once. This CDR3 is built from 15 residues. Trimming took off 4 bases at V and 4 bases at J, with 14 bases between the two ends. In germline, CDR1 is SGHNT, CDR2 YYREEE (reference sequence). The chain is built from TRBV5-4 and TRBJ2-2; TRBD2 might be the D (5 bases). The origin of this receptor is a young man in good health. The sample was central memory CD4+ T cells from blood. CDR3 DNA sequence: TGTGCCAGCAGCACCCCGGGAAACCCCACCGGGGAGCTGTTTTTT. Translated: CASSTPGNPTGELFF.